The text below deals with one T cell receptor beta chain. V lost 9 bases, J lost 2 bases, and 10 bases lay in between. The CDR3 extends over 12 amino acids. The data belong to a study of early T cells in non-severe SARS-CoV-2 infection. About the study: Bulk RNA from unsorted whole blood was sequenced; chains were unpaired.

The library protocol tagged individual cDNA molecules with unique molecular identifiers. TCRdb analysed the 5' RACE reads with MiXCR anew, one entry per CDR3 protein. The table lists 40,000 to 45,000 distinct CDR3 sequences, 5% to 6.5% of them singletons. The specimen comprised whole blood, sampled at baseline. V is TRBV12-3 or TRBV12-4 and J is TRBJ1-1; D gene uncertain. The TCR was taken from an adult who was a healthcare worker with PCR-confirmed SARS-CoV-2 infection or an uninfected control (not recorded which). The CDR3: CASSDTNTEAFF. Written as DNA, the CDR3 is TGTGCCAGTTCCGACACCAACACTGAAGCTTTCTTT.